The 17 T cell receptor beta chains presented below share a single source sample, sequenced in a study of shared clonotypes between healthy human individuals. Generated by immunoSEQ multiplex PCR, the TCRdb table keeps only in-frame clones and is missing some. The sample lists 600,000 to 750,000 clones, 90% occurring once. The sequencing input was memory CD8+ T cells from PBMCs. Subset noted: CD45RO+ cells pooled with CCR7-negative TemRA cells. The receptors shown here come from a man aged 18 to 30 in good health. Some clones in this sample may be carry-over from other donors' samples.

In its sample, this clone was seen once. The rearrangement uses TRBV7-6 and TRBJ1-3; 8 bases fit TRBD1. The junction had 8 bases not matched to a gene; V was cut back by 5 bases and J by 8 bases. Per the germline V gene, CDR1 is SGHVS and CDR2 is FNYEAQ. The CDR3 runs 14 residues. CDR3 amino acids: CASSLDRGRYTIYF. The CDR3 coding sequence is TGTGCCAGCAGCCTCGACAGGGGTAGATACACCATATATTTT.

Comments on this clone: Other DNA sequences within the sample encode an identical CDR3. The CDR3 bases are TGTGCCAGCAGCGTAGCCGGGACAGCCTCCTACGAGCAGTACTTC. Its translation is CASSVAGTASYEQYF. The chain links TRBV9 to TRBJ2-7; 7 positions agree with TRBD1. The V gene end was trimmed by 0 bases and the J gene end by 0 bases; junction bases not matched to a gene: 3. The CDR3 totals 15 residues. CDR1 is SGDLS, CDR2 YYNGEE, per germline.

The chain combines TRBV4-1 with TRBJ2-1; D possibly corresponds to TRBD2 (7 bases). This CDR3 region has 16 residues. The germline V gene has CDR1 MGHRA and CDR2 YSYEKL. Trimming stripped 0 bases from V and 4 bases from J, with 13 bases between. In DNA form, the CDR3 reads TGCGCCAGCAGCCAAGATTCAGGGGAGGGGTACAATGAGCAGTTCTTC. Translated: CASSQDSGEGYNEQFF.

The chain couples TRBV6-4 to TRBJ2-1; 9 bases match TRBD1. V shed 0 bases and J 6 bases; nucleotides not matched to a gene: 3. Germline V gives CDR1 MRHNA, CDR2 SNTAGT. The CDR3 covers 15 residues. CDR3 sequence reads: CASSDSGTGSNEQFF. CDR3 DNA sequence: TGTGCCAGCAGTGACTCGGGGACAGGGTCCAATGAGCAGTTCTTC.

The chain links TRBV12-5 to TRBJ1-1; D remains ambiguous. Germline V CDR1 and CDR2: LGHNT, FRNRAP. This CDR3 has 11 amino acids. V was pared by 7 bases and J by 7 bases, with 10 bases between. CDR3 DNA sequence: TGTGCTAGTGCCGCGACGGGTGAAGCTTTCTTT. It codes for CASAATGEAFF.

A remark on this clone: Other DNA sequences in this sample translate to the same CDR3. V gene TRBV9 combines with J gene TRBJ2-1, with D perhaps being TRBD1 or TRBD2 (6 bases each). The CDR3 has 13 residues. The germline V gene encodes CDR1 SGDLS and CDR2 YYNGEE. Trimming pared 2 bases from V and 7 bases from J, leaving 10 bases between. The CDR3 nucleotides are TGTGCCAGCAGCGTGGGGGGCGGGAATGAGCAGTTCTTC. Amino acids: CASSVGGGNEQFF.

This clone is a singleton in its sample. The chain has TRBV28 and TRBJ1-5; D remains ambiguous. The CDR3 is made up of 15 amino acids. V lost 5 bases and J 4 bases, leaving 15 bases between the germline ends. Germline lookup yields CDR1 MDHEN and CDR2 SYDVKM. The CDR3 loop reads CASSLDWPRNQPQHF. The DNA of the CDR3 is TGTGCCAGCAGTCTGGACTGGCCTCGAAATCAGCCCCAGCATTTT.

The rearrangement links TRBV18 to TRBJ1-1, with D perhaps matching TRBD1 (6 bases). V was trimmed by 3 bases and J by 6 bases, leaving 14 bases between them. The CDR3 covers 14 residues. Per germline, CDR1 KGHSH and CDR2 LQKENI. The CDR3 bases are TGTGCCAGCTCACCCTTTGGGGGGCTCGCTGAAGCTTTCTTT. Protein product: CASSPFGGLAEAFF.

The chain recombines TRBV11-2 with TRBJ1-4; D not resolved. From germline, CDR1 is SGHAT and CDR2 FQNNGV. This CDR3 is built from 14 residues. V shed 1 base and J shed 5 bases, with 8 bases lying between them. The chain's CDR3 is CASSLGHSNEKLFF. Written as DNA, the CDR3 is TGTGCCAGCAGCTTAGGGCATAGCAATGAAAAACTGTTTTTT.

J is TRBJ2-3 and V is TRBV30, with 7 bases identical to TRBD1. Germline V gene sequence: CDR1 GTSNPN, CDR2 SVGIG (reference sequence). V shed 2 bases, J shed 0 bases, and the junction held 8 bases outside the gene matches. The CDR3 covers 16 residues. The DNA of the CDR3 is TGTGCCTGGAGTTCCCTTGGACAGGTTAGCACAGATACGCAGTATTTT. It yields the protein CAWSSLGQVSTDTQYF.

The chain couples TRBV6-5 to TRBJ1-2, with D possibly matching TRBD1 (5 bases). The V end was cut by 0 bases, the J end by 4 bases, with 9 bases between. The CDR3 runs to 14 residues. Germline V gene lookup returns CDR1 MNHEY and CDR2 SVGAGI. CDR3 sequence reads: CASSYSSDSYGYTF. Here the CDR3 DNA reads TGTGCCAGCAGTTACTCTAGCGACAGCTATGGCTACACCTTC.

The chain uses TRBV30 and TRBJ2-7, with D unresolved. Trimming took 0 bases from V and 4 from J, leaving 7 bases between them. Germline CDR1 is GTSNPN and CDR2 is SVGIG (reference sequence). The CDR3 spans 12 residues. Written as DNA, the CDR3 is TGTGCCTGGAGTGTAAGCCAGTACGAGCAGTACTTC. It yields the protein CAWSVSQYEQYF.

This clone appeared a few times. This rearrangement joins TRBV19 to TRBJ1-1; 9 bases are shared with TRBD1. Germline V lookup: CDR1 LNHDA, CDR2 SQIVND (reference sequence). The length of the CDR3 is 16 residues. V dropped 4 bases and J dropped 1; count of bases not matched to a gene: 7. CDR3 DNA: TGTGCCAGTAGTAGGGGACAGGGATGGAGGAACACTGAAGCTTTCTTT. As protein: CASSRGQGWRNTEAFF.

This clone has only one observation. The V gene is TRBV27, the J gene TRBJ2-2; the D is unclear. The germline V gene encodes CDR1 MNHEY and CDR2 SMNVEV (reference sequence). V lost 3 bases, J lost 0 bases, and 8 bases lay in between. CDR3 size: 15 residues. The CDR3 loop reads CASSLARPNTGELFF. CDR3 DNA sequence: TGTGCCAGCAGTTTGGCGAGGCCGAACACCGGGGAGCTGTTTTTT.

The J gene is TRBJ2-1, the V gene TRBV27; D may be TRBD2 (5 bases). Germline V lookup: CDR1 MNHEY, CDR2 SMNVEV (reference sequence). V lost 3 bases and J lost 4, with 16 bases in between. This CDR3 contains 16 residues. The CDR3, as DNA: TGTGCCAGCAGTTTGGCCGCGGGTACTACGTACAATGAGCAGTTCTTC. This translates into CASSLAAGTTYNEQFF.

This sequence joins TRBV11-3 and TRBJ2-3, with 7 bases fitting TRBD2. CDR3 length equals 14 residues. Germline V gene lookup returns CDR1 SGHNT and CDR2 YENEEA. V gave up 4 bases and J gave up 4 bases; unmatched junction bases: 5. The CDR3 here is CASSWSLAADTQYF. CDR3 nucleotides: TGTGCCAGCAGCTGGAGCCTAGCGGCAGATACGCAGTATTTT.

The V and J genes are TRBV9 and TRBJ2-3; D remains unclear. Germline values: CDR1 SGDLS, CDR2 YYNGEE. V dropped 3 bases and J dropped 6 bases, with 11 bases sitting between them. There are 13 residues in the CDR3. The CDR3 protein is CASSALTMDTQYF. The CDR3 DNA follows: TGTGCCAGCAGCGCCCTGACCATGGATACGCAGTATTTT.